This is a list of T cell receptor beta chains from one sample in a study of blood T cell repertoires in COVID-19. Libraries were prepared by immunoSEQ multiplex PCR; TCRdb keeps only in-frame clonotypes and omits some of them. This table has a few hundred thousand clones, roughly 86% appearing once. The material sequenced was peripheral blood. The source of these receptors is a woman aged 45 to 65 with acute or convalescent COVID-19. Both conserved end residues are part of each CDR3. D genes are given only for firm matches. Size values are once, few and many counts, or a class for expanded clones, and some rows have none.

>TRBV7-2|15|.|TRBD2|TRBJ2-1
CASILAVYSYNEQFF
TGTGCCAGCATTCTAGCGGTATACTCCTACAATGAGCAGTTCTTC
>TRBV7-2|13|.|.|TRBJ2-7
CASSLYGADEQYF
TGTGCCAGCAGCTTATATGGGGCGGACGAGCAGTACTTC
>TRBV20-1|11|.|TRBD1|TRBJ1-2
CSAKQGNGYTF
TGCAGTGCTAAACAGGGGAATGGCTACACCTTC
>TRBV7-7|16|.|TRBD2|TRBJ2-3
CASSRQLAGAGDTQYF
TGTGCCAGCAGTCGCCAGCTAGCGGGAGCGGGAGATACGCAGTATTTT
>TRBV19|13|.|.|TRBJ2-3
CASKWAGTDTQYF
TGTGCCAGTAAGTGGGCTGGCACAGATACGCAGTATTTT
>TRBV30|15|.|.|TRBJ1-2
CAWWGEDTSNYGYTF
TGTGCCTGGTGGGGGGAGGACACCAGTAACTATGGCTACACCTTC
>TRBV19|17|.|TRBD2|TRBJ2-3
CASSIDGLAASTDTQYF
TGTGCCAGTAGTATAGATGGACTAGCAGCCAGCACAGATACGCAGTATTTT
>TRBV24-1|15|.|.|TRBJ2-1
CATSDLRDFYNEQFF
TGTGCCACCAGTGATTTGCGGGACTTCTACAATGAGCAGTTCTTC
>TRBV9|12|.|TRBD1|TRBJ1-2
CASAQGNYGYTF
TGTGCCAGCGCACAGGGGAACTATGGCTACACCTTC
>TRBV25-1|15|.|TRBD1|TRBJ2-3
CASSDGTASTDTQYF
TGTGCCAGCAGTGACGGGACAGCTAGCACAGATACGCAGTATTTT
>TRBV7-9|15|.|TRBD1|TRBJ2-3
CASSFGTGEADTQYF
TGTGCCAGCAGCTTTGGGACAGGGGAGGCAGATACGCAGTATTTT
>TRBV7-9|17|.|TRBD1|TRBJ1-4
CASSLGQGASTNEKLFF
TGTGCCAGCAGCTTAGGACAGGGGGCGTCAACTAATGAAAAACTGTTTTTT
>TRBV7-3|15|.|TRBD1|TRBJ1-2
CASSPGRGQVYGYTF
TGTGCCAGCAGCCCGGGACGGGGACAGGTCTATGGCTACACCTTC
>TRBV2|14|.|.|TRBJ1-6
CASSEDRANSPLHF
TGTGCCAGCAGTGAAGACAGGGCTAATTCACCCCTCCACTTT
>TRBV5-8|17|once|.|TRBJ2-5
CASSLAPVSGDGETQYF
TGTGCCAGCAGCCTCGCCCCGGTGTCAGGGGACGGGGAGACCCAGTACTTC
>TRBV27|14|.|TRBD1|TRBJ2-1
CASWDRGTYNEQFF
TGTGCCAGCTGGGACAGGGGCACCTACAATGAGCAGTTCTTC
>TRBV7-7|15|.|.|TRBJ2-5
CASSSSVRPQETQYF
TGTGCTAGCAGCTCCTCGGTACGCCCCCAAGAGACCCAGTACTTC
>TRBV21-1|13|.|.|TRBJ1-1
CASSPRDRVWAFF
TGTGCCAGCAGCCCCCGGGACAGGGTTTGGGCTTTCTTT
>TRBV2|12|.|.|TRBJ1-2
CASSENSYGYTF
TGTGCCAGCAGTGAAAACAGCTATGGCTACACCTTC
>TRBV5-1|13|once|.|TRBJ1-5
CASSLSAKEPQHF
TGCGCCAGCAGCTTGTCAGCGAAGGAGCCCCAGCATTTT
>TRBV5-4|17|.|TRBD1|TRBJ1-2
CASSFPTGTGPDYGYTF
TGTGCCAGCAGCTTTCCAACCGGGACAGGGCCTGATTATGGCTACACCTTC
>TRBV24-1|13|.|.|TRBJ1-5
CATRSGHNQPQHF
TGTGCCACCAGATCAGGGCACAATCAGCCCCAGCATTTT
>TRBV28|12|.|.|TRBJ2-7
CASSSGAYEQYF
TGTGCCAGCAGTTCGGGTGCCTACGAGCAGTACTTC
>TRBV28|13|.|.|TRBJ2-3
CASSPTSTDTQYF
TGTGCCAGCAGCCCGACTAGCACAGATACGCAGTATTTT
>TRBV3-1/TRBV3-2|15|.|.|TRBJ1-4
CASSQAAQANEKLFF
TGTGCCAGCAGCCAAGCGGCACAGGCGAATGAAAAACTGTTTTTT
>TRBV15|13|.|TRBD1|TRBJ2-5
CATSDRDQETQYF
TGTGCCACCAGCGACAGGGACCAAGAGACCCAGTACTTC
>TRBV9|15|.|TRBD1|TRBJ1-2
CASSPGDSYLGGYTF
TGTGCCAGCAGCCCGGGGGACAGCTATCTCGGTGGCTACACCTTC
>TRBV27|15|.|TRBD1|TRBJ2-7
CASSPPGGQSYEQYF
TGTGCCAGCAGCCCGCCAGGGGGTCAATCCTACGAGCAGTACTTC
>TRBV5-4|17|few|TRBD2|TRBJ2-7
CASSLWNSGPNSYEQYF
TGTGCCAGCAGCTTGTGGAATAGCGGGCCGAACTCCTACGAGCAGTACTTC
>TRBV2|14|.|TRBD1|TRBJ1-4
CASQTTGGYEKLFF
TGTGCCAGCCAAACCACAGGGGGCTATGAAAAACTGTTTTTT
>TRBV6-6|16|.|TRBD1|TRBJ1-4
CASSYSRTGLNEKLFF
TGTGCCAGCAGTTACTCGCGGACAGGGCTCAATGAAAAACTGTTTTTT
>TRBV5-5|17|.|.|TRBJ2-2
CASSLARSGEYGGELFF
TGTGCCAGCAGCTTGGCCCGGTCGGGAGAGTACGGCGGGGAGCTGTTTTTT
>TRBV3-1/TRBV3-2|14|.|.|TRBJ1-1
CASSQGGRYTEAFF
TGTGCCAGCAGCCAAGGAGGGAGGTACACTGAAGCTTTCTTT
>TRBV5-6|12|once|.|TRBJ1-5
CASSSRNQPQHF
TGTGCCAGCAGCTCCAGGAATCAGCCCCAGCATTTT
>TRBV5-1|15|.|TRBD1|TRBJ2-7
CASSAGQGYFYEQYF
TGCGCCAGCAGCGCGGGACAGGGTTACTTCTACGAGCAGTACTTC
>TRBV28|15|.|TRBD1|TRBJ2-7
CASSQGGQGWNEQYF
TGTGCCAGCTCGCAGGGGGGACAGGGGTGGAACGAGCAGTACTTC
>TRBV6-5|15|once|.|TRBJ1-3
CASSSLRAVGVTIYF
TGTGCCAGCAGTTCCCTCAGGGCTGTTGGGGTCACCATATATTTT
>TRBV7-2|14|.|TRBD2|TRBJ2-1
CASRRLADYNEQFF
TGTGCCAGCAGAAGACTAGCGGATTACAATGAGCAGTTCTTC
>TRBV9|14|.|TRBD2|TRBJ2-7
CASSTSGKMDEQYF
TGTGCCAGCAGCACTAGCGGGAAGATGGACGAGCAGTACTTC
>TRBV11-2|16|.|TRBD1|TRBJ1-6
CASSLVSGQPNSPLHF
TGTGCCAGCAGCTTAGTTTCGGGACAGCCAAATTCACCCCTCCACTTT
>TRBV9|15|.|TRBD2|TRBJ2-3
CASSVVGAGADTQYF
TGTGCCAGCAGCGTAGTCGGGGCGGGAGCAGATACGCAGTATTTT
>TRBV12-3/TRBV12-4|13|.|.|TRBJ2-3
CASSLNQEDTQYF
TGTGCCAGCAGTTTAAACCAAGAGGATACGCAGTATTTT
>TRBV9|17|once|.|TRBJ2-7
CASSVRGGDSPKDEQYF
TGTGCCAGCAGCGTACGCGGCGGTGACAGCCCAAAGGACGAGCAGTACTTC
>TRBV7-2|14|.|TRBD1|TRBJ2-7
CASSPQTGQYEQYF
TGTGCCAGCAGCCCGCAGACAGGGCAATACGAGCAGTACTTC
>TRBV3-1/TRBV3-2|13|once|.|TRBJ2-7
CASSQEFLGEQYF
TGTGCCAGCAGCCAAGAATTTCTAGGCGAGCAGTACTTC
>TRBV6-5|14|.|TRBD2|TRBJ2-3
CASKVTSGTDTQYF
TGTGCCAGCAAAGTGACTAGCGGCACAGATACGCAGTATTTT
>TRBV9|13|.|.|TRBJ1-1
CASGPRGDTEAFF
TGTGCCAGCGGTCCCCGGGGGGACACTGAAGCTTTCTTT
>TRBV18|14|.|TRBD1|TRBJ2-7
CASSIGTGTYEQYF
TGTGCCAGCTCAATCGGGACAGGGACGTACGAGCAGTACTTC
>TRBV7-9|17|.|TRBD1|TRBJ1-1
CASSLVRVGGLNTEAFF
TGTGCCAGCAGCTTAGTCCGGGTAGGGGGCTTGAACACTGAAGCTTTCTTT
>TRBV5-5|15|.|.|TRBJ2-5
CASSLSDLDQETQYF
TGTGCCAGCAGCTTAAGCGACTTGGACCAAGAGACCCAGTACTTC
>TRBV6-1|15|once|.|TRBJ2-7
CASSEAGMLSYEQYF
TGTGCCAGCAGTGAAGCGGGCATGCTCTCCTACGAGCAGTACTTC
>TRBV20-1|11|.|.|TRBJ1-6
CSATNNSPLHF
TGCAGTGCCACTAATAATTCACCCCTCCACTTT
>TRBV12-3/TRBV12-4|12|few|.|TRBJ1-4
CASSLTNEKLFF
TGTGCCAGCAGTTTGACAAATGAAAAACTGTTTTTT
>TRBV28|14|.|TRBD1|TRBJ1-1
CASRHLTGGTEAFF
TGTGCCAGCAGGCACCTGACAGGGGGCACTGAAGCTTTCTTT
>TRBV15|15|.|TRBD2|TRBJ2-2
CATSRDRRERGELFF
TGTGCCACCAGCAGAGATAGGCGGGAGAGGGGGGAGCTGTTTTTT
>TRBV5-4|16|.|.|TRBJ1-1
CASSQQGFRSNTEAFF
TGTGCCAGCAGCCAACAGGGCTTTAGATCCAACACTGAAGCTTTCTTT
>TRBV19|14|.|.|TRBJ2-3
CASRERTSTDTQYF
TGTGCCAGTAGGGAGCGGACTAGCACAGATACGCAGTATTTT
>TRBV5-4|15|.|.|TRBJ1-2
CASSTGTDSNYGYTF
TGTGCCAGCAGCACAGGGACGGACTCTAACTATGGCTACACCTTC
>TRBV6-4|14|few|TRBD1|TRBJ2-2
CASRQGAQSGELFF
TGTGCCAGCAGACAGGGGGCGCAATCCGGGGAGCTGTTTTTT
>TRBV29-1|14|.|TRBD2|TRBJ2-1
CSVGGGRGANEQFF
TGCAGCGTTGGTGGCGGGAGGGGGGCCAATGAGCAGTTCTTC